This TCR beta chain was obtained from a study of blood T cell repertoires in COVID-19. Germline values: CDR1 KGHSH, CDR2 LQKENI. The V segment lost 0 bases and the J segment 2 bases; nucleotides outside the gene matches: 1. CDR3 size: 16 residues. Profiled with immunoSEQ multiplex PCR; TCRdb holds only in-frame clones, not every one. The sample consists of 270,000 or so clones, around 92% of them appearing once. This receptor was identified in a young woman with COVID-19, enrolled during active disease. The chain combines TRBV18 with TRBJ2-1; 10 positions agree with TRBD2. The source material was peripheral blood. This CDR3 reads CASSPPGLAAYNEQFF. The CDR3 DNA follows: TGTGCCAGCTCACCACCAGGACTAGCGGCCTACAATGAGCAGTTCTTC.